This passage covers 18 T cell receptor beta chains from one sample sequenced in a study of blood T cells in healthy people across ages (dated by TCRdb to between 2014 and 2017). The library was generated by 5' RACE. Sequencer: Illumina HiSeq 2500. A second about 7 to 11 cycle PCR used a sample-barcoded 5' primer and a J-beta primer mix. The public reads were reanalyzed by TCRdb: fastp trimming at Q25, MiXCR alignment, in-frame beta chains only. A single entry per CDR3 protein holds the most common genes and DNA from its merged rows. Counted in this sample were 2 million or so distinct CDR3 sequences; about 50% of them appeared once. In total, the top ten clones hold 2.1% of the sample. Sequenced: blood. Receptor source: a woman aged 40 to 50 in good health.

This clonotype turned up a few times. The rearrangement links TRBV15 to TRBJ2-3; 7 nucleotides line up with TRBD2. The J segment lost 1 base and the V segment lost 5 bases, leaving 9 bases of the junction unmatched. There are 16 residues in the CDR3. Germline V gene lookup returns CDR1 LNHNV and CDR2 YYDKDF (reference sequence). CDR3 coding DNA: TGTGCCACCAGCGGGAGAGCGGGGATGGGCACAGATACGCAGTATTTT. Protein product: CATSGRAGMGTDTQYF.

The CDR3 DNA reads as TGCGCCAGCAGCTCTGCGGTCAATGAGCAGTTCTTC. Its translation: CASSSAVNEQFF. This chain joins TRBV5-1 and TRBJ2-1, with D unclear. V was cut by 3 bases and J by 6 bases, with 7 bases left in between. Germline CDR1 SGHRS, CDR2 YFSETQ. The CDR3 runs 12 residues.

The V and J genes are TRBV20-1 and TRBJ1-2; 8 nucleotides agree with TRBD1. With 2 bases clipped from V and 10 bases from J, the junction kept 6 bases outside the gene matches. Germline CDR1 is DFQATT and CDR2 is SNEGSKA (reference sequence). CDR3 length: 12 amino acids. CDR3 loop: CSARFGTGDYTF. CDR3 in DNA: TGCAGTGCTAGATTCGGGACAGGAGACTACACCTTC.

This rearrangement joins TRBV2 to TRBJ1-2; D is undetermined. The CDR3 is made up of 15 amino acids. The germline V gene has CDR1 SNHLY and CDR2 FYNNEI. The ends were cut back, 5 bases at V and 6 bases at J, with 19 bases in the middle. The CDR3 region has the DNA TGTGCCAGCAGTCCCGCGGCTGGGATGCATAATGGCTACACCTTC. Translated, it gives CASSPAAGMHNGYTF.

The chain links TRBV10-3 to TRBJ2-1; 11 positions agree with TRBD2. Germline V gene lookup returns CDR1 ENHRY and CDR2 SYGVKD. J was trimmed by 7 bases and V by 3 bases; bases with no gene match: 5. The CDR3 runs 15 residues. CDR3 region: CAISDSGGALNEQFF. As DNA, the CDR3 is TGTGCCATCAGTGATAGCGGGGGGGCTTTAAATGAGCAGTTCTTC.

This clonotype has more than one count but fewer than ten. The genes are TRBV10-3 and TRBJ1-2, with D possibly matching TRBD1 (5 bases). This CDR3 is 12 amino acids long. With 5 bases removed from V and 3 bases from J, the gap between germline ends came to 7 bases. Per germline, CDR1 ENHRY and CDR2 SYGVKD. CDR3 nucleotides: TGTGCCATCAGTCAGGGAGACTATGGCTACACCTTC. The encoded protein is CAISQGDYGYTF.

This chain joins TRBV6-2 or TRBV6-3 and TRBJ2-7; unclear D gene. The germline V and J ends were trimmed by 0 bases and 6 bases, with 9 bases remaining between them. This CDR3 comprises 13 residues. Germline-derived CDR1 and CDR2 are MNHEY and SVGEGT. As DNA, the CDR3 is TGTGCCAGCAGTTACTCGTTGCAAGGCGAGCAGTACTTC. As protein: CASSYSLQGEQYF.

V usage is TRBV29-1 and J usage is TRBJ2-1; 8 nucleotides align to TRBD2. Germline values: CDR1 SQVTM, CDR2 ANQGSEA. The CDR3 sequence is 14 residues long. V shed 2 bases and J 5 bases; nucleotides not matched to a gene: 5. CDR3: CSVEIAGGHNEQFF. CDR3 nucleotide sequence: TGCAGCGTTGAAATCGCGGGGGGCCACAATGAGCAGTTCTTC.

This rearrangement joins TRBV6-2 or TRBV6-3 to TRBJ2-5; TRBD2 is a possible D gene (6 bases). V lost 0 bases and J lost 1, with 18 bases in between. This CDR3 has 18 residues. Germline V gene lookup returns CDR1 MNHEY and CDR2 SVGEGT. CDR3 amino acids: CASSYSREDFRAQETQYF. The DNA of the CDR3 is TGTGCCAGCAGTTACTCGAGGGAGGACTTCAGGGCCCAAGAGACCCAGTACTTC.

The sample holds a few counts of this clonotype. This chain joins TRBV7-9 and TRBJ2-6; 11 bases are a match to TRBD1. This CDR3 comprises 18 residues. Per germline, CDR1 SEHNR and CDR2 FQNEAQ (reference sequence). V gave up 5 bases and J gave up 0 bases; unmatched junction bases: 6. This chain's CDR3 is CASSKGQGAISGANVLTF. The CDR3 DNA reads TGTGCCAGCAGCAAAGGACAGGGGGCTATCTCTGGGGCCAACGTCCTGACTTTC.

The chain carries TRBV5-1 and TRBJ2-5; no clear D gene. Looked up from germline, CDR1 is SGHRS and CDR2 is YFSETQ. V shed 0 bases and J shed 4 bases, with 13 bases lying between them. This CDR3 has 15 amino acids. The CDR3 DNA follows: TGCGCCAGCAGCTTGGTCCCAAGGGCTGGAGAGACCCAGTACTTC. Translation gives CASSLVPRAGETQYF.

CDR3 amino acids: CASSAWRTNEQFF. Here the CDR3 DNA reads TGTGCCAGCAGTGCCTGGAGGACCAATGAGCAGTTCTTC. The chain uses TRBV2 and TRBJ2-1; D is possibly TRBD2 (5 bases). CDR3 size: 13 residues. V was trimmed by 4 bases and J by 6 bases, leaving 10 bases between them. The germline V gene has CDR1 SNHLY and CDR2 FYNNEI.

The chain recombines TRBV15 with TRBJ1-2; the D is unclear. The CDR3 totals 12 residues. Between the trimmed V and J ends, which lost 7 bases and 2 bases, there was a span of 8 bases. In germline, CDR1 is LNHNV, CDR2 YYDKDF (reference sequence). Written as DNA, the CDR3 is TGTGCCACCACTACAGACAACTATGGCTACACCTTC. Amino acid sequence: CATTTDNYGYTF. The variable domain in full, completed from reference TRBV15 and TRBJ1-2, reads DAMVIQNPRYQVTQFGKPVTLSCSQTLNHNVMYWYQQKSSQAPKLLFHYYDKDFNNEADTPDNFQSRRPNTSFCFLDIRSPGLGDTAMYLCATTTDNYGYTFGSGTRLTVV.

This clonotype is a singleton in its sample. CDR3 region: CASMRETYNEQFF. The CDR3 DNA is TGTGCCAGCATGCGGGAGACCTACAATGAGCAGTTCTTC. The V and J genes are TRBV5-6 and TRBJ2-1, with 7 bases matching TRBD2. This CDR3 is built from 13 residues. Germline trimming cut 6 bases from V and 2 bases from J; bases unmatched to any gene: 2. The germline V gene encodes CDR1 SGHDT and CDR2 YYEEEE.

The CDR3 is CATSRDRGTHNEQFF. CDR3 in DNA: TGTGCCACCAGCAGAGATAGGGGGACTCACAATGAGCAGTTCTTC. The chain recombines TRBV15 with TRBJ2-1; D may match TRBD1 or TRBD2 (6 bases each). The germline V gene has CDR1 LNHNV and CDR2 YYDKDF (reference sequence). The CDR3 has 15 amino acids. V lost 0 bases, J lost 5 bases, and 11 bases lay in between.

The chain uses TRBV6-1 and TRBJ2-2, with 9 nucleotides matching TRBD1. V lost 8 bases, J lost 7 bases, and 2 bases stayed unmatched. CDR3 length: 12 amino acids. Per the germline V gene, CDR1 is MNHNS and CDR2 is SASEGT. CDR3 sequence reads: CASRTGVGELFF. The CDR3 nucleotides read TGTGCCAGCCGGACAGGGGTCGGGGAGCTGTTTTTT.

This rearrangement joins TRBV20-1 to TRBJ2-3; D not certain. Germline V gene data show CDR1 as DFQATT and CDR2 as SNEGSKA (reference sequence). The CDR3 totals 11 residues. CDR3 protein: CRPSRADTQYF. CDR3 DNA: TGCAGACCTTCTAGAGCAGATACGCAGTATTTT.

This clonotype has ten or more counts. V gene TRBV7-2 combines with J gene TRBJ2-4; possible D gene TRBD1, 6 bases. The V end was cut by 3 bases, the J end by 5 bases, with 8 bases between. Germline V gene sequence: CDR1 SGHTA, CDR2 FQGNSA. CDR3 size: 13 residues. CDR3: CASSLGTQNIQYF. The CDR3 DNA follows: TGTGCCAGCAGCTTGGGGACACAAAACATTCAGTACTTC. Full variable domain (outside the CDR3, taken from reference TRBV7-2 and TRBJ2-4): GAGVSQSPSNKVTEKGKDVELRCDPISGHTALYWYRQSLGQGLEFLIYFQGNSAPDKSGLPSDRFSAERTGGSVSTLTIQRTQQEDSAVYLCASSLGTQNIQYFGAGTRLSVL.